These 10 T cell receptor beta chains originate from one sample sequenced in a study of blood T cells in healthy people across ages. With a J-beta primer mix and a sample-barcoded 5' primer, a second PCR ran about 7 to 12 cycles. TCRdb processed the 5' RACE reads anew with MiXCR; each CDR3 protein has one entry. This sample has about 800,000 distinct CDR3 sequences, with about 42% found just once. The sequenced sample was blood. Receptors were obtained from an elderly man in good health.

The chain has TRBV3-1 and TRBJ2-7, with D possibly matching TRBD2 (5 bases). The CDR3 has 15 amino acids. Trimming left V 1 base short and J 1 base short, with 11 bases between. In germline, CDR1 is LGHDT, CDR2 YNNKEL (reference sequence). CDR3 in amino acids: CASSQAPGVSYEQYF. CDR3 DNA sequence: TGTGCCAGCAGCCAAGCCCCCGGGGTGTCCTACGAGCAGTACTTC.

A remark on this clonotype: The junction departs from the called germline gene at one end, perhaps through a read error. This chain links TRBV6-6 with TRBJ2-4; 12 bases agree with TRBD2. CDR1 and CDR2 (germline): MNHNY, SVGAGI (reference sequence). This CDR3 contains 17 residues. The CDR3 spells CTSSRKTSGRLREEQYF. DNA of the CDR3: TGTACCAGCAGTAGGAAGACTAGCGGGAGATTACGGGAGGAGCAGTACTTC.

V gene TRBV27 combines with J gene TRBJ1-2; TRBD1 matches at 9 bases. The CDR3 sequence is 14 residues long. V lost 5 bases and J lost 3; bases outside the gene matches: 4. Germline-derived CDR1 and CDR2 are MNHEY and SMNVEV (reference sequence). CDR3: CASSPTGGYYGYTF. The CDR3 nucleotides are TGTGCCAGCAGTCCAACAGGGGGCTACTATGGCTACACCTTC.

This chain uses TRBV7-2 with TRBJ2-7; 8 nucleotides agree with TRBD2. CDR3 length: 15 residues. V lost 2 bases and J lost 2; bases outside the gene matches: 5. CDR1 and CDR2 (germline): SGHTA, FQGNSA. The CDR3 bases are TGTGCCAGCAGCTTATTCAAGGGACTAGCCTACGAGCAGTACTTC. Translation: CASSLFKGLAYEQYF.

This clonotype appeared many times. V is TRBV7-2 and J is TRBJ1-5, with D maybe TRBD1 (5 bases). The V gene lost 4 bases and the J gene lost 0 bases, with 7 bases spanning the gap. The CDR3 has 14 amino acids. Per the germline V gene, CDR1 is SGHTA and CDR2 is FQGNSA. CDR3 DNA sequence: TGTGCCAGCAGCTCAGGGTATAGCAATCAGCCCCAGCATTTT. Its protein is CASSSGYSNQPQHF.

This clonotype was detected only a few times. The V gene is TRBV9, the J gene TRBJ2-1; D unclear. This CDR3 comprises 13 residues. Per germline, CDR1 SGDLS and CDR2 YYNGEE. V was pared by 3 bases and J by 4 bases, with 8 bases between. The CDR3 region has the DNA TGTGCCAGCAGCGGAGCCGCTTACAATGAGCAGTTCTTC. Translation: CASSGAAYNEQFF.

The gene calls are TRBV5-5 and TRBJ2-7; D perhaps matches TRBD1 (5 bases). The J call is uncertain, as TRBJ2-5 better fits the DNA end. Germline V gene sequence: CDR1 SGHKS, CDR2 YYEKEE (reference sequence). This CDR3 comprises 15 residues. CDR3 nucleotide sequence: TGTGCCAGCAGCCCGGACACTTCCCCGCGGGAGACCCAGTACTTC. It yields the protein CASSPDTSPRETQYF.

The chain links TRBV20-1 to TRBJ1-2; tentative D call: TRBD1 (5 bases). V was cut by 4 bases and J by 6 bases, with 21 bases left in between. Germline values: CDR1 DFQATT, CDR2 SNEGSKA (reference sequence). The CDR3 sequence is 15 residues long. The CDR3 DNA is TGCAGTGCTACAATTCGGGCCGGGGGACGGCATGGCTACACCTTC. Amino acids: CSATIRAGGRHGYTF.

The V gene is TRBV10-2, the J gene TRBJ1-5; D gene uncertain. This CDR3 spans 17 amino acids. Per the germline V gene, CDR1 is WSHSY and CDR2 is SAAADI. The V end was cut by 3 bases, the J end by 2 bases, with 17 bases between. The CDR3 DNA follows: TGCGCCAGCAGTGATGTGAGTAAGGCATTTGGCAATCAGCCCCAGCATTTT. Translation: CASSDVSKAFGNQPQHF.

This clonotype was seen only a few times. This chain joins TRBV20-1 and TRBJ2-7; 9 bases map to TRBD2. This CDR3 spans 16 amino acids. With V trimmed by 4 bases and J by 2 bases, 12 bases remained unmatched. Looked up from germline, CDR1 is DFQATT and CDR2 is SNEGSKA (reference sequence). CDR3 loop: CSANFGGSGSPYEQYF. The CDR3 coding sequence is TGCAGTGCTAACTTCGGGGGTAGCGGGAGTCCCTACGAGCAGTACTTC.